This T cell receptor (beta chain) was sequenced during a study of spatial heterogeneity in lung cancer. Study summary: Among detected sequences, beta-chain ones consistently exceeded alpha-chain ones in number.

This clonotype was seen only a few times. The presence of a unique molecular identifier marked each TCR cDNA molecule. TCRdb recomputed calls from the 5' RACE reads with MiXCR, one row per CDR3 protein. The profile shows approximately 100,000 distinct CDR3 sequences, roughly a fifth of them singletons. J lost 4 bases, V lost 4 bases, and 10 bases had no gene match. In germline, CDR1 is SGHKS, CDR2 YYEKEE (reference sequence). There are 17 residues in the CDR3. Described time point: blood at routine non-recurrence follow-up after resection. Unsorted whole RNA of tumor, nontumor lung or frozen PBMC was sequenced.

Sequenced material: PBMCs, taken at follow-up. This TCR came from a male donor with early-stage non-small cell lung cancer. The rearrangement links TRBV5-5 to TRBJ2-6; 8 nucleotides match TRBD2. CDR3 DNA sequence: TGTGCCAGCAGCAACCTAGCGGGTCTGGGAGGGGCCAACGTCCTGACTTTC. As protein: CASSNLAGLGGANVLTF.